A single sample is the source of the 32 T cell receptor beta chains below, sequenced in a study of prognosis after radiotherapy for stage I lung cancer. Genomic DNA provided the template from which TCR beta CDR3 was amplified by two-round multiplex PCR. With primers specific to each TRBV and TRBJ gene, the first-round PCR was performed. Via MiXCR, TCRdb re-called the multiplex PCR reads, giving one row per CDR3 protein. The sample shows 13,000 to 15,000 distinct CDR3 sequences, 50% of them seen only once. The sample here was PBMCs, taken before or after stereotactic body radiation therapy (not recorded which). All receptors derive from a donor aged 50 or older with non-small cell lung cancer.

In this sample, this clonotype turned up many times. V is TRBV18 and J is TRBJ2-6, with 8 bases that match TRBD1. Looked up from germline, CDR1 is KGHSH and CDR2 is LQKENI. The CDR3 contains 15 residues. The ends lost 2 bases at V and 3 bases at J; junction bases unmatched: 0. CDR3 sequence reads: CASSPDRGGANVLTF. DNA of the CDR3: TGTGCCAGCTCACCAGACAGGGGTGGGGCCAACGTCCTGACTTTC.

Comments on this clonotype: One junction end does not reproduce the germline sequence, and a read error may be involved. This CDR3 reads CASSPGRPDWVYDQYF. CDR3 DNA sequence: TGTGCCAGCAGTCCGGGACGCCCCGATTGGGTGTACGATCAGTACTTC. The chain couples TRBV12-3 or TRBV12-4 to TRBJ2-7, with D perhaps assigned TRBD1 or TRBD2 (5 bases each). There are 16 residues in the CDR3.

This clonotype came up many times. The genes are TRBV7-9 and TRBJ2-1, with a possible D match to TRBD1 (5 bases). CDR3 length: 13 amino acids. V lost 5 bases and J lost 12, with 17 bases in between. The germline CDR1 and CDR2 sequences are SEHNR and FQNEAQ (reference sequence). The DNA for the CDR3 is TGTGCCAGCAGCCCAGACAGTGCCGGCGGGCAGTTCTTC. Translating gives CASSPDSAGGQFF.

The J gene is TRBJ2-3, the V gene TRBV5-1; 7 nucleotides match TRBD2. This CDR3 is 14 amino acids long. Germline CDR1 and CDR2: SGHRS and YFSETQ. V trimming: 3 bases; J trimming: 10 bases; junction bases outside the gene matches: 11. CDR3 residues: CASSSTRWAGAQYF. As DNA, the CDR3 is TGCGCCAGCAGCTCCACCAGGTGGGCGGGGGCGCAGTATTTT. Full variable domain (outside the CDR3, taken from reference TRBV5-1 and TRBJ2-3): KAGVTQTPRYLIKTRGQQVTLSCSPISGHRSVSWYQQTPGQGLQFLFEYFSETQRNKGNFPGRFSGRQFSNSRSEMNVSTLELGDSALYLCASSSTRWAGAQYFGPGTRLTVL.

A note on this clonotype: One end of the junction does not line up with germline, which may come from a read error. In nucleotides, the CDR3 is TGTGCCATCAGTTTGGAACAGGGGCTCCACGAGCAGTACTTC. Amino acids: CAISLEQGLHEQYF. The chain has TRBV28 and TRBJ2-7, with TRBD1 matching over 7 bases. The length of the CDR3 is 14 residues. The germline V gene encodes CDR1 MDHEN and CDR2 SYDVKM.

In its sample, this clonotype ranks as medium-sized. The DNA of the CDR3 is TGTGCCACCAGTGACGGGGACATCTATGGCTACACCTTC. Its protein is CATSDGDIYGYTF. J is TRBJ1-2 and V is TRBV24-1, with a weak D call TRBD1 (6 bases). CDR1 is KGHDR, CDR2 SFDVKD, per germline. Trimming took off 4 bases at V and 4 bases at J, with 9 bases between the two ends. The CDR3 contains 13 residues.

This clonotype was seen repeatedly, ten times or more. The V and J genes are TRBV20-1 and TRBJ2-7; D gene ambiguous. Germline V gene data show CDR1 as DFQATT and CDR2 as SNEGSKA (reference sequence). The CDR3 totals 14 residues. V was trimmed by 3 bases and J by 6 bases, leaving 18 bases between them. CDR3 loop: CSASLGGAQPEQYF. For the CDR3, the DNA is TGCAGTGCTAGCCTTGGTGGTGCCCAGCCCGAGCAGTACTTC.

This clonotype was detected only a few times. The chain carries TRBV20-1 and TRBJ1-2, with TRBD1 identical over 7 bases. The CDR3 has 15 residues. Losses at the gene ends were 0 bases for V and 2 bases for J; bases not matched to a gene: 6. The V gene's germline CDR1 is DFQATT and CDR2 SNEGSKA (reference sequence). The CDR3 region is CSAREVRGKNYGYTF. The CDR3 DNA sequence: TGCAGTGCTAGAGAAGTCAGGGGGAAAAACTATGGCTACACCTTC.

For this clonotype: A far larger clone is just one base off, so this is likely a read error. V and J are TRBV7-3 and TRBJ2-3, with D unresolved. The CDR3 spans 14 residues. V lost 7 bases to trimming and J lost 0 bases, with 11 bases between them. Per germline, CDR1 SGHTA and CDR2 FQGTGA. The chain's CDR3 is CASISPASTDTQYF. CDR3 coding DNA: TGTGCCAGCATCTCCCCGGCTAGCACAGATACGCAGTATTTT. Combining the CDR3 with reference TRBV7-3 and TRBJ2-3 gives the whole variable domain GAGVSQTPSNKVTEKGKYVELRCDPISGHTALYWYRQSLGQGPEFLIYFQGTGAADDSGLPNDRFFAVRPEGSVSTLKIQRTERGDSAVYLCASISPASTDTQYFGPGTRLTVL.

There are many counts of this clonotype. The V and J genes are TRBV5-4 and TRBJ2-2; no firm D call. CDR3 size: 12 residues. Trimming left V 10 bases short and J 0 bases short, with 7 bases between. In germline, CDR1 is SGHNT, CDR2 YYREEE (reference sequence). This CDR3 is CAGRANTGELFF. As DNA, the CDR3 is TGTGCCGGACGAGCGAACACCGGGGAGCTGTTTTTT.

The chain has TRBV28 and TRBJ2-7, with D unclear. This CDR3 has 13 amino acids. Per germline, CDR1 MDHEN and CDR2 SYDVKM. Trimming stripped 3 bases from V and 1 base from J, with 7 bases between. The CDR3, as DNA: TGTGCCAGCAGTTTGGGTCAGTCCTACGAGCAGTACTTC. It translates to CASSLGQSYEQYF.

Of note for this clonotype: Only one base separates this from a far larger clonotype, so it likely reflects a read error. This chain uses TRBV12-3 or TRBV12-4 with TRBJ1-2; no definite D call. Trimming left V 10 bases short and J 8 bases short, with 23 bases between. There are 14 residues in the CDR3. CDR3 sequence (DNA): TGTGCCACCAGCAGAGATCGAGCAAGGCCCGGCTACACCTTC. Amino acids: CATSRDRARPGYTF.

The sample holds many counts of this clonotype. V and J are TRBV20-1 and TRBJ1-2, with D unresolved. Trimming stripped 5 bases from V and 2 bases from J, with 9 bases between. CDR3 length: 12 amino acids. Germline CDR1 DFQATT, CDR2 SNEGSKA (reference sequence). The CDR3 sequence: CSAAPQNYGYTF. The CDR3 DNA reads TGCAGTGCTGCCCCACAAAACTATGGCTACACCTTC.

This clonotype is labeled as medium-sized (0.01 to 0.1%). V is TRBV7-8 and J is TRBJ1-2; TRBD1 might be the D (5 bases). V gave up 4 bases and J gave up 2 bases, with 5 bases separating them. This CDR3 is built from 12 residues. Germline V CDR1 and CDR2: SGHVS, FQNEAQ. The CDR3 DNA reads TGTGCCAGCAGCTCAGGGAACTATGGCTACACCTTC. Translated, it gives CASSSGNYGYTF.

About this clonotype itself: Given a far larger clone just one base away, this is likely a sequencing read error. CDR3 in amino acids: CASSEVVVSGSDTQYF. For the CDR3, the DNA is TGTGCCAGCAGTGAAGTTGTCGTGTCAGGGTCAGATACGCAGTATTTT. The chain joins TRBV6-4 to TRBJ2-3; possible D gene TRBD1, 5 bases. Between the trimmed V and J ends, which lost 3 bases and 4 bases, there was a span of 17 bases. This CDR3 has 16 residues. Germline V gene sequence: CDR1 MRHNA, CDR2 SNTAGT.

This clonotype was seen repeatedly, ten times or more. The chain couples TRBV30 to TRBJ1-1; the match to TRBD1 covers 9 bases. CDR3 length: 16 amino acids. Trimming removed 0 bases from V and 1 base from J; junction bases left unmatched: 6. Germline CDR1 GTSNPN, CDR2 SVGIG (reference sequence). The CDR3 DNA reads TGTGCCTGGAGTGTAAGAGGACAGGGGAAGAACACTGAAGCTTTCTTT. This gives the protein CAWSVRGQGKNTEAFF. Full variable domain (outside the CDR3, taken from reference TRBV30 and TRBJ1-1): SQTIHQWPATLVQPVGSPLSLECTVEGTSNPNLYWYRQAAGRGLQLLFYSVGIGQISSEVPQNLSASRPQDRQFILSSKKLLLSDSGFYLCAWSVRGQGKNTEAFFGQGTRLTVV.

The gene calls are TRBV7-8 and TRBJ2-3; D ambiguous. This CDR3 is built from 12 residues. V shed 3 bases and J shed 6 bases, with 7 bases lying between them. CDR1 SGHVS and CDR2 FQNEAQ come from the germline V gene. The CDR3 coding sequence is TGTGCCAGCAGCTTGACTGGGGATACGCAGTATTTT. It encodes CASSLTGDTQYF. The entire variable domain, with the rest obtained from reference TRBV7-8 and TRBJ2-3, is as follows: GAGVSQSPRYKVAKRGQDVALRCDPISGHVSLFWYQQALGQGPEFLTYFQNEAQLDKSGLPSDRFFAERPEGSVSTLKIQRTQQEDSAVYLCASSLTGDTQYFGPGTRLTVL.

The CDR3 DNA follows: TGTGCCAGCAGCCCATTGGGGGGTTGGTATGGCTACACCTTC. Its protein product is CASSPLGGWYGYTF. The V and J genes are TRBV7-9 and TRBJ1-2, with D possibly TRBD1 on 5 matching bases. Germline loops: CDR1 SEHNR, CDR2 FQNEAQ (reference sequence). The CDR3 contains 14 residues. Trimming removed 5 bases from V and 5 bases from J, with 15 bases in between.

Notes on this clonotype: A read error likely explains this, since a far larger clone differs by one base. The chain joins TRBV5-4 to TRBJ2-7; D perhaps matches TRBD2 (7 bases). This CDR3 has 12 amino acids. Germline values: CDR1 SGHNT, CDR2 YYREEE (reference sequence). V lost 6 bases to trimming and J lost 7 bases, with 14 bases between them. The CDR3: CASTIKGGEQYF. DNA for the CDR3: TGTGCCAGCACCATAAAGGGGGGGGAGCAGTACTTC.

This clonotype came up many times. This chain connects TRBV19 to TRBJ2-1, with a weak D call TRBD1 (6 bases). This CDR3 has 13 amino acids. The V end lost 10 bases, the J end lost 4 bases, and 14 bases lay between the germline ends. CDR1 LNHDA and CDR2 SQIVND come from the germline V gene (reference sequence). In DNA, the CDR3 is TGTGCCACCTCGGACAGTATTTACAATGAGCAGTTCTTC. This translates into CATSDSIYNEQFF. The variable domain in full, completed from reference TRBV19 and TRBJ2-1, reads DGGITQSPKYLFRKEGQNVTLSCEQNLNHDAMYWYRQDPGQGLRLIYYSQIVNDFQKGDIAEGYSVSREKKESFPLTVTSAQKNPTAFYLCATSDSIYNEQFFGPGTRLTVL.

The V and J genes are TRBV4-2 and TRBJ1-2; 7 positions agree with TRBD1. The CDR3 contains 15 residues. CDR1 is LGHNA, CDR2 YNFKEQ, per germline. The V segment lost 0 bases and the J segment 8 bases; nucleotides outside the gene matches: 9. CDR3 loop: CASSQDLTGFGGYTF. The CDR3 DNA reads TGTGCCAGCAGCCAAGACCTGACAGGGTTTGGCGGCTACACCTTC.

This clonotype was seen at least ten times. CDR3 sequence (DNA): TGTGCCAGCTCACCTACCGGACAGGGGGACACTGAAGCTTTCTTT. Its translation is CASSPTGQGDTEAFF. This sequence joins TRBV18 and TRBJ1-1; 10 bases line up with TRBD1. Germline CDR1 is KGHSH and CDR2 is LQKENI. V shed 3 bases and J 3 bases; nucleotides not matched to a gene: 4. The CDR3 length is 15 residues. Filled out from reference TRBV18 and TRBJ1-1, the complete variable domain reads NAGVMQNPRHLVRRRGQEARLRCSPMKGHSHVYWYRQLPEEGLKFMVYLQKENIIDESGMPKERFSAEFPKEGPSILRIQQVVRGDSAAYFCASSPTGQGDTEAFFGQGTRLTVV.

V is TRBV24-1 and J is TRBJ1-2; weak D call: TRBD1 (6 bases). The CDR3 loop spans 17 amino acids. Germline loops: CDR1 KGHDR, CDR2 SFDVKD. The V gene lost 4 bases and the J gene lost 6 bases, with 23 bases spanning the gap. CDR3 amino acids: CATSDSVGGRLRDGYTF. The DNA for the CDR3 is TGTGCCACCAGTGACTCCGTCGGGGGGCGCCTCCGTGATGGCTACACCTTC.

This sequence joins TRBV7-3 and TRBJ2-1, with 7 bases lining up with TRBD2. This CDR3 spans 13 amino acids. After removal of 0 bases from V and 10 bases from J, the junction contained 3 bases not matched to a gene. Per the germline V gene, CDR1 is SGHTA and CDR2 is FQGTGA. CDR3 nucleotide sequence: TGTGCCAGCAGCTTAACGTCAGCGGGGGAGCAGTTCTTC. Translation gives CASSLTSAGEQFF.

This clonotype was counted ten times or more. The V and J genes are TRBV2 and TRBJ2-5; TRBD2 aligns across 7 bases. J was trimmed by 7 bases and V by 3 bases; bases with no gene match: 8. There are 14 residues in the CDR3. The V gene's germline CDR1 is SNHLY and CDR2 FYNNEI. The CDR3 region has the DNA TGTGCCAGCAGTGAGACTAGCTCCCAGGGGACCCAGTACTTC. Translation: CASSETSSQGTQYF. Drawing the rest from reference TRBV2 and TRBJ2-5, the complete variable domain is EPEVTQTPSHQVTQMGQEVILRCVPISNHLYFYWYRQILGQKVEFLVSFYNNEISEKSEIFDDQFSVERPDGSNFTLKIRSTKLEDSAMYFCASSETSSQGTQYFGPGTRLLVL.

The V call is TRBV9, the J call TRBJ2-2; no definite D call. Germline CDR1 reads SGDLS; CDR2 reads YYNGEE. V was pared by 4 bases and J by 7 bases, with 11 bases between. The CDR3 is made up of 13 amino acids. The CDR3 sequence is CASSSRVGGELFF. The CDR3 region has the DNA TGTGCCAGCAGCTCCCGAGTTGGCGGGGAGCTGTTTTTT.

This clonotype was detected a few times. The chain is built from TRBV12-3 or TRBV12-4 and TRBJ2-7, with a weak D call TRBD2 (7 bases). The CDR3 extends over 16 amino acids. V was trimmed by 8 bases and J by 4 bases, leaving 24 bases between them. The chain's CDR3 is CASPWGGAKLSYEQYF. The CDR3 DNA reads TGTGCCAGCCCTTGGGGGGGGGCCAAATTGAGTTACGAGCAGTACTTC.

This clonotype showed up many times. This chain connects TRBV5-1 to TRBJ1-6; D may be TRBD1 (5 bases). The germline V and J ends were trimmed by 0 bases and 6 bases, with 13 bases remaining between them. CDR1 SGHRS and CDR2 YFSETQ come from the germline V gene. This CDR3 spans 16 amino acids. CDR3 loop: CASSLDAGGINSPLHF. The CDR3 DNA sequence: TGCGCCAGCAGCTTGGACGCCGGGGGTATTAATTCACCCCTCCACTTT.

Only one count was recorded for this clonotype. It is likely a read error: a sequence one base away is far more abundant. The chain employs TRBV7-9 and TRBJ1-5, with D possibly being TRBD1 (5 bases). Per the germline V gene, CDR1 is SEHNR and CDR2 is FQNEAQ (reference sequence). The CDR3 runs 17 residues. V was shortened by 3 bases and J by 4 bases, with 19 bases between the two germline ends. The CDR3 loop reads CASSFASGTDLNQPQHF. The CDR3 bases are TGTGCCAGCAGCTTCGCGTCAGGGACGGATTTAAATCAGCCCCAGCATTTT.

A word on this clonotype: A much larger clone sits a single nucleotide away, making a read error possible. The chain couples TRBV5-1 to TRBJ2-7; no definite D call. The CDR3 sequence is 14 residues long. Germline CDR1 SGHRS, CDR2 YFSETQ. The CDR3 nucleotides are TGCGCCAGCAGGAAGGCAGGCGACTCCTACGAGAAGTACTTC. This translates into CASRKAGDSYEKYF.

Points on this clonotype: This is likely an artifact of a read error, given a far larger clone one base away. This chain joins TRBV6-8 and TRBJ2-1, with D perhaps TRBD1 (6 bases). V dropped 7 bases and J dropped 5 bases, with 18 bases sitting between them. The CDR3 has 15 residues. The germline V gene encodes CDR1 MNHGY and CDR2 SAAAGT. CDR3 coding DNA: TGTGCCAGCATTACGGCACAGGGCGCTCACAATGAGCAGTTCTTC. Protein product: CASITAQGAHNEQFF.

In regard to this clonotype: A read error may be the cause here, since a much bigger clone is one base away. This chain joins TRBV7-9 and TRBJ2-3; 7 bases agree with TRBD2. The CDR3 is made up of 15 amino acids. Germline CDR1 SEHNR, CDR2 FQNEAQ (reference sequence). The CDR3 DNA reads as TGTGCCAACAGCTTGGTGGGACTAATTTCAGATACGCAGTATTTT. Residues: CANSLVGLISDTQYF.